These T cell receptor beta chains were read from a single sample in a study of T cells after yellow fever vaccination. TCRdb itself ran the 5' RACE reads through MiXCR, one entry per CDR3 protein. The profile shows about 320,000 distinct CDR3 sequences, around 6.8% of them singletons. Specimen: PBMCs, collected about 49 days after the first yellow fever vaccination. Receptor source: a man younger than 35 who received the YFV17D yellow fever vaccine. CDR3s include the opening cysteine and the closing phenylalanine or tryptophan. The order of the fields is clone size, D gene, J gene, V gene, CDR3 DNA, CDR3 protein. The D gene is left open where the match is weak. Where a row states a size, it is once, few, many or the class of an expanded clone; other rows omit it.

clone_size: few
d_call: -
j_call: TRBJ2-7
v_call: TRBV27
cdr3_nt: TGTGCCAGCAGTTTCGGCGGAGCCGCCTACGAGCAGTACTTC
cdr3_aa: CASSFGGAAYEQYF

clone_size: -
d_call: -
j_call: TRBJ1-1
v_call: TRBV5-1
cdr3_nt: TGCGCCAGCAGCTTCAGGGGCCAGGACACTGAAGCTTTCTTT
cdr3_aa: CASSFRGQDTEAFF

clone_size: -
d_call: -
j_call: TRBJ2-2
v_call: TRBV29-1
cdr3_nt: TGCAGCGTGACGAATGGACAGATCACCGGGGAGCTGTTTTTT
cdr3_aa: CSVTNGQITGELFF

clone_size: many
d_call: -
j_call: TRBJ1-1
v_call: TRBV7-9
cdr3_nt: TGTGCCAGCAGCTTAGGGGGCGGACGAGCTTTCTTT
cdr3_aa: CASSLGGGRAFF

clone_size: -
d_call: -
j_call: TRBJ1-5
v_call: TRBV20-1
cdr3_nt: TGCAGTGCTAGAGCCAGGGGAAATCAGCCCCAGCATTTT
cdr3_aa: CSARARGNQPQHF

clone_size: few
d_call: TRBD1
j_call: TRBJ2-3
v_call: TRBV6-5
cdr3_nt: TGTGCCAGCAGTTACACTACTAGGGGGCAAGATACGCAGTATTTT
cdr3_aa: CASSYTTRGQDTQYF

clone_size: few
d_call: -
j_call: TRBJ1-3
v_call: TRBV7-2
cdr3_nt: TGTGCCAGCAGCTTAGACCCTACAGGGACTAAAGGTTTT
cdr3_aa: CASSLDPTGTKGF

clone_size: few
d_call: -
j_call: TRBJ2-3
v_call: TRBV20-1
cdr3_nt: TGCAGTGCTAGGGGGGGCGCTAGCACAGATACGCAGTATTTT
cdr3_aa: CSARGGASTDTQYF

clone_size: -
d_call: -
j_call: TRBJ2-1
v_call: TRBV7-9
cdr3_nt: TGTGCCAGCAGCTGGTCGGGGCAGTGGGTCTTC
cdr3_aa: CASSWSGQWVF

clone_size: -
d_call: TRBD1
j_call: TRBJ1-2
v_call: TRBV20-1
cdr3_nt: TGCAGTGCTAGAGATACAGGGGGTGGGTATGGCTACACCTTC
cdr3_aa: CSARDTGGGYGYTF

clone_size: -
d_call: -
j_call: TRBJ2-5
v_call: TRBV29-1
cdr3_nt: TGCAGCGTTGAAAGCCGGGACACGGAAGAGGAGACCCAGTACTTC
cdr3_aa: CSVESRDTEEETQYF

clone_size: few
d_call: -
j_call: TRBJ1-5
v_call: TRBV6-6
cdr3_nt: TGTGCCAGCAAGGTATCAAATCAGCCCCAGCATTTT
cdr3_aa: CASKVSNQPQHF

clone_size: few
d_call: -
j_call: TRBJ1-2
v_call: TRBV5-1
cdr3_nt: TGCGCCAGCAGCCCCCGGGGGACAAAGAAGACCCTTTATGGCTACACCTTC
cdr3_aa: CASSPRGTKKTLYGYTF

clone_size: -
d_call: -
j_call: TRBJ2-2
v_call: TRBV7-7
cdr3_nt: TGTGCCAGCAGTGACAGGCGGACCGGGGAGCTGTTTTTT
cdr3_aa: CASSDRRTGELFF

clone_size: few
d_call: -
j_call: TRBJ2-6
v_call: TRBV5-1
cdr3_nt: TGCGCCAGCAGCTTGGGACAGGTAGGCTCCGGGGCCAACGTCCTGACTTTC
cdr3_aa: CASSLGQVGSGANVLTF

clone_size: -
d_call: TRBD2
j_call: TRBJ2-5
v_call: TRBV5-4
cdr3_nt: TGTGCCAGCAGCTTGGGTGGTAGCGGGGGACCGAAAGAGACCCAGTACTTC
cdr3_aa: CASSLGGSGGPKETQYF

clone_size: few
d_call: TRBD1
j_call: TRBJ2-1
v_call: TRBV6-1
cdr3_nt: TGTGCCAGCACCACAGGGGCAGGGGATGATGAGCAGTTCTTC
cdr3_aa: CASTTGAGDDEQFF

clone_size: few
d_call: -
j_call: TRBJ2-5
v_call: TRBV6-2/TRBV6-3
cdr3_nt: TGTGCCAGCAAATTTAACCAGGTGGAGGGGGAGACCCAGTACTTC
cdr3_aa: CASKFNQVEGETQYF

clone_size: few
d_call: -
j_call: TRBJ2-3
v_call: TRBV5-1
cdr3_nt: TGCGCCAGCAGCTTGGCAGAGGGGGGGCCTACGCAGTATTTT
cdr3_aa: CASSLAEGGPTQYF

clone_size: few
d_call: -
j_call: TRBJ2-5
v_call: TRBV12-3/TRBV12-4
cdr3_nt: TGTGCCAGCAACAGACGACGAGAGACCCAGTACTTC
cdr3_aa: CASNRRRETQYF

clone_size: -
d_call: -
j_call: TRBJ1-5
v_call: TRBV5-5
cdr3_nt: TGTGCCAGCAGCTTGGGCGCAGGGGATCAGCCCCAGCATTTT
cdr3_aa: CASSLGAGDQPQHF

clone_size: many
d_call: -
j_call: TRBJ2-1
v_call: TRBV6-4
cdr3_nt: TGTGCCAGCAGTCTTACCGGGACCAACAATGAGCAGTTCTTC
cdr3_aa: CASSLTGTNNEQFF

clone_size: -
d_call: TRBD1
j_call: TRBJ1-1
v_call: TRBV12-5
cdr3_nt: TGTGCTAGTGGTTTTGGGACAGGGATCACTGAAGCTTTCTTT
cdr3_aa: CASGFGTGITEAFF

clone_size: -
d_call: -
j_call: TRBJ2-5
v_call: TRBV9
cdr3_nt: TGTGCCAGCAGCGTAGGGCGGGACCAAGAGACCCAGTACTTC
cdr3_aa: CASSVGRDQETQYF

clone_size: -
d_call: -
j_call: TRBJ2-7
v_call: TRBV5-1
cdr3_nt: TGCGCCAGCAGCTTGCCGTCGCGCGGGGGCGGTGGATCCTACGAGCAGTACTTC
cdr3_aa: CASSLPSRGGGGSYEQYF

clone_size: many
d_call: -
j_call: TRBJ2-4
v_call: TRBV20-1
cdr3_nt: TGCAGTGATAGGAAATTTTTAGCCAAAAACATTCAGTACTTC
cdr3_aa: CSDRKFLAKNIQYF

clone_size: -
d_call: -
j_call: TRBJ2-2
v_call: TRBV5-1
cdr3_nt: TGCGCCAGCAGCTTGGGATCGGGGGCAGGAACCGGGGAGCTGTTTTTT
cdr3_aa: CASSLGSGAGTGELFF

clone_size: many
d_call: -
j_call: TRBJ2-1
v_call: TRBV20-1
cdr3_nt: TGCAGTGCAACAGCGTCGGCCTACAATGAGCAGTTCTTC
cdr3_aa: CSATASAYNEQFF

clone_size: -
d_call: -
j_call: TRBJ1-1
v_call: TRBV7-9
cdr3_nt: TGTGCCAGCAGCTTTGGCGGGGGGGGTTTGGCTTTCTTT
cdr3_aa: CASSFGGGGLAFF

clone_size: few
d_call: -
j_call: TRBJ2-5
v_call: TRBV19
cdr3_nt: TGTGCCAGTAGTAGGACAACGACTGGGGAGACCCAGTACTTC
cdr3_aa: CASSRTTTGETQYF

clone_size: many
d_call: -
j_call: TRBJ2-5
v_call: TRBV6-2/TRBV6-3
cdr3_nt: TGTGCCAGCAGTTCCTGGACCGCTCAAGAGACCCAGTACTTC
cdr3_aa: CASSSWTAQETQYF

clone_size: many
d_call: TRBD1
j_call: TRBJ1-6
v_call: TRBV9
cdr3_nt: TGTGCCAGCAGCGGCCGGGACAGGTTAAACTCACCCCTCCACTTT
cdr3_aa: CASSGRDRLNSPLHF

clone_size: many
d_call: TRBD1
j_call: TRBJ2-4
v_call: TRBV7-2
cdr3_nt: TGTGCCAGCAGCTTGGGGACAGGGGGGACCATTCAGTACTTC
cdr3_aa: CASSLGTGGTIQYF

clone_size: few
d_call: -
j_call: TRBJ2-5
v_call: TRBV7-9
cdr3_nt: TGTGCCAGCAGCCCCCCCGGGACGGATAAAGAAGAGACCCAGTACTTC
cdr3_aa: CASSPPGTDKEETQYF

clone_size: few
d_call: -
j_call: TRBJ2-3
v_call: TRBV11-2
cdr3_nt: TGTGCCAGCACCCATCCCCCCCGGGATACGCAGTATTTT
cdr3_aa: CASTHPPRDTQYF

clone_size: -
d_call: TRBD2
j_call: TRBJ2-3
v_call: TRBV24-1
cdr3_nt: TGTGCCACCAGTGACCCGGGGGGACTATCTAGCACAGATACGCAGTATTTT
cdr3_aa: CATSDPGGLSSTDTQYF

clone_size: many
d_call: -
j_call: TRBJ1-5
v_call: TRBV7-6
cdr3_nt: TGTGCCAGCAGCCCCGTTGGGGCGCGGGGGCAGCCCCAGCATTTT
cdr3_aa: CASSPVGARGQPQHF

clone_size: -
d_call: TRBD2
j_call: TRBJ2-3
v_call: TRBV5-4
cdr3_nt: TGTGCCAGCAGCTCGGACGGTAGCGGGGGCACAGATACGCAGTATTTT
cdr3_aa: CASSSDGSGGTDTQYF

clone_size: few
d_call: -
j_call: TRBJ1-4
v_call: TRBV10-3
cdr3_nt: TGTGCCATCAGTGAGCCCCAAGGGGGGAATGAAAAACTGTTTTTT
cdr3_aa: CAISEPQGGNEKLFF

clone_size: many
d_call: -
j_call: TRBJ1-6
v_call: TRBV12-3/TRBV12-4
cdr3_nt: TGTGCCAGCAGCCCCAGCGGGCAGGGGAATTCACCCCTCCACTTT
cdr3_aa: CASSPSGQGNSPLHF

clone_size: few
d_call: -
j_call: TRBJ2-5
v_call: TRBV29-1
cdr3_nt: TGCAGCTTCTCTTCGTGGGAGACCCAGTACTTC
cdr3_aa: CSFSSWETQYF

clone_size: few
d_call: TRBD2
j_call: TRBJ2-1
v_call: TRBV9
cdr3_nt: TGTGCCAGCAGCGTAGAAGGGCGGGGGGCCTACAATGAGCAGTTCTTC
cdr3_aa: CASSVEGRGAYNEQFF

clone_size: -
d_call: -
j_call: TRBJ1-2
v_call: TRBV6-1
cdr3_nt: TGTGCCAGCGCTCGTCGGGGGGCGGGTGGCTACACCTTC
cdr3_aa: CASARRGAGGYTF